This T cell receptor beta chain was documented in a study of T cell changes during pregnancy in multiple sclerosis. The germline V and J ends were trimmed by 7 bases and 0 bases, with 14 bases remaining between them. This CDR3 comprises 15 residues. Germline V CDR1 and CDR2: SGHDT, YYEEEE. Clones were read by immunoSEQ multiplex PCR, and TCRdb kept only the in-frame ones, dropping some. Altogether 65,000 to 90,000 clones are present, 80% to 95% being singletons, with the ten largest covering roughly 1.9%. The sequencing used peripheral blood, collected in the second trimester of pregnancy. The chain employs TRBV5-6 and TRBJ2-1; D may be TRBD2 (6 bases). The TCR originated in a female donor with multiple sclerosis, enrolled in a pregnancy study. The CDR3 spells CASPIAASSYNEQFF. The CDR3 nucleotides are TGTGCCAGCCCGATAGCGGCTAGCTCCTACAATGAGCAGTTCTTC. The full variable domain, its missing parts supplied by reference TRBV5-6 and TRBJ2-1, is DAGVTQSPTHLIKTRGQQVTLRCSPKSGHDTVSWYQQALGQGPQFIFQYYEEEERQRGNFPDRFSGHQFPNYSSELNVNALLLGDSALYLCASPIAASSYNEQFFGPGTRLTVL.